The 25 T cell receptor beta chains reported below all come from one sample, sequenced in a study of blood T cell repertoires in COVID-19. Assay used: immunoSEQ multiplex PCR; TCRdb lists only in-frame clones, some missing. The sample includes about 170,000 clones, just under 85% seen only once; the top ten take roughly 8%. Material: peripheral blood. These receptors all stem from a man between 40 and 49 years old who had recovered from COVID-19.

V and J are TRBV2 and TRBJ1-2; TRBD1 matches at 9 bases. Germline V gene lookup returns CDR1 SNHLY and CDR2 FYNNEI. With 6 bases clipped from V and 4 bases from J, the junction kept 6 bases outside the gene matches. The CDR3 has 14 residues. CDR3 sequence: CASSEDRGTYGYTF. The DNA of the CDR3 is TGTGCCAGCAGCGAGGACAGGGGAACCTATGGCTACACCTTC.

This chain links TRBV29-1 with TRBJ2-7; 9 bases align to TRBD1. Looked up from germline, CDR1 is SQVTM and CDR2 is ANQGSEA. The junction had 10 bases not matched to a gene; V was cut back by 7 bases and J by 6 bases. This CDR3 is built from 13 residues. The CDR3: CSAAQGASGEQYF. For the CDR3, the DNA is TGCAGCGCCGCACAGGGGGCGTCAGGCGAGCAGTACTTC.

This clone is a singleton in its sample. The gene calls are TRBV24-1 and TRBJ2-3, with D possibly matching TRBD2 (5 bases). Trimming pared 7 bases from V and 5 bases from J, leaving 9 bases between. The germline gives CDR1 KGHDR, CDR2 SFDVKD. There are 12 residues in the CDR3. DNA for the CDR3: TGTGCCACCAGGGAGGAGATAGATACGCAGTATTTT. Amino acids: CATREEIDTQYF.

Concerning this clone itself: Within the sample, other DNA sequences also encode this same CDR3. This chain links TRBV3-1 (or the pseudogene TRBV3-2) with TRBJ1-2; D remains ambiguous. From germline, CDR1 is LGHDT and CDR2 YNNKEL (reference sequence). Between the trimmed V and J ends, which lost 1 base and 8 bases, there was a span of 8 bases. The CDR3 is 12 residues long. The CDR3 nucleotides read TGTGCCAGCAGCCAAGGGGCAAGAGGCTACACCTTC. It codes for CASSQGARGYTF.

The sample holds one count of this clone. CDR3 in amino acids: CASSPLAGGMNEQFF. CDR3 nucleotides: TGTGCCAGCAGTCCGCTAGCGGGAGGGATGAATGAGCAGTTCTTC. The chain carries TRBV28 and TRBJ2-1; 12 nucleotides agree with TRBD2. The V and J ends lost 5 bases and 7 bases, in that order; junction bases with no gene match: 6. The CDR3 spans 15 residues. CDR1 MDHEN and CDR2 SYDVKM come from the germline V gene.

CDR3 sequence reads: CATNTGTSSYEQYF. For the CDR3, the DNA is TGTGCCACGAACACCGGGACTAGTTCTTACGAGCAGTACTTC. The V call is TRBV6-5, the J call TRBJ2-7; 8 bases are shared with TRBD2. There are 14 residues in the CDR3. CDR1 and CDR2 from the germline V gene are MNHEY and SVGAGI. The V gene end was trimmed by 10 bases and the J gene end by 4 bases; junction bases not matched to a gene: 12.

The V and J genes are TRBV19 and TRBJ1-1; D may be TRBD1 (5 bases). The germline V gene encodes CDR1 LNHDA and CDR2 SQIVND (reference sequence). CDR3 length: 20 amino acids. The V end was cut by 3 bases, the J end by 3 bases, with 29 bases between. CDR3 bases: TGTGCCAGTAGTATGGGTCGCGTTTGGGGCCATGGCCCGTTGGACACTGAAGCTTTCTTT. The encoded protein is CASSMGRVWGHGPLDTEAFF.

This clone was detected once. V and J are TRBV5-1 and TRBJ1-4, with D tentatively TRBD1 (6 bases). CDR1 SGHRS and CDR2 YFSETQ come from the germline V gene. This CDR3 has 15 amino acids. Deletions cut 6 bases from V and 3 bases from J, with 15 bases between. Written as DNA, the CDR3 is TGCGCCAGCACCCAGGGGCTCTATCCTAATGAAAAACTGTTTTTT. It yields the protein CASTQGLYPNEKLFF.

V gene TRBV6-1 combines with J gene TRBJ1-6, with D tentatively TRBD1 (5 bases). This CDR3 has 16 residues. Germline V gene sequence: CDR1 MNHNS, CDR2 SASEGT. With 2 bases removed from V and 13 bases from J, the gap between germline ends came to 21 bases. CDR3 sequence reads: CASSERVGRRGFPLHF. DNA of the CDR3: TGTGCCAGCAGTGAAAGGGTGGGCAGGCGGGGGTTTCCCCTCCACTTT.

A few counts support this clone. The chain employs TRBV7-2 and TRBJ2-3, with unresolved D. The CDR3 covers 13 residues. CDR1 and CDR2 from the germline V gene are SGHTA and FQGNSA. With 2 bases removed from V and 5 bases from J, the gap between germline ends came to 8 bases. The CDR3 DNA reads TGTGCCAGCAGCTTATTAGTATTAGATACGCAGTATTTT. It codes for CASSLLVLDTQYF.

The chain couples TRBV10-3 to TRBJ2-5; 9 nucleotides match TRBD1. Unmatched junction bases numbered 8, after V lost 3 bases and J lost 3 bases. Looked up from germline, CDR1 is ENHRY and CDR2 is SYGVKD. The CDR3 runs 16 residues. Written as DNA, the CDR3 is TGTGCCATCAGTGACCGAACCGGGACAGGGAAAGAGACCCAGTACTTC. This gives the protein CAISDRTGTGKETQYF.

CDR3 bases: TGTGCCAGCAGCCAGTGGACAACTGGAAACACCATATATTTT. Amino acid sequence: CASSQWTTGNTIYF. The chain combines TRBV14 with TRBJ1-3; perhaps TRBD1 as D (5 bases). Germline CDR1 SGHDN, CDR2 FVKESK. CDR3 length equals 14 residues. The germline V and J ends were trimmed by 3 bases and 2 bases, with 8 bases remaining between them.

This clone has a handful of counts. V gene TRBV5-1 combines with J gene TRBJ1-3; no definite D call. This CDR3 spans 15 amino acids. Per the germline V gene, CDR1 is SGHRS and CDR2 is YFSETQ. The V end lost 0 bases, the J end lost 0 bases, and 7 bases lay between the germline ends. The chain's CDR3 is CASSLVAGSGNTIYF. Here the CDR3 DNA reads TGCGCCAGCAGCTTGGTCGCAGGCTCTGGAAACACCATATATTTT.

The chain's CDR3 is CASARSGEAFF. The DNA of the CDR3 is TGTGCTAGTGCCCGGAGCGGGGAAGCTTTCTTT. This chain links TRBV12-5 with TRBJ1-1; no reliable D call. Germline values: CDR1 LGHNT, CDR2 FRNRAP. CDR3 length: 11 amino acids. With 7 bases removed from V and 8 bases from J, the gap between germline ends came to 11 bases.

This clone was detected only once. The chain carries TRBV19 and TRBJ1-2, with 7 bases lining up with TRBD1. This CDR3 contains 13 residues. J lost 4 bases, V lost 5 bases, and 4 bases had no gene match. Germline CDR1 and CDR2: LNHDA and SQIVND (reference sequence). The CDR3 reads CASSLGQVYGYTF. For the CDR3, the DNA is TGTGCCAGTAGTCTAGGACAGGTCTATGGCTACACCTTC.

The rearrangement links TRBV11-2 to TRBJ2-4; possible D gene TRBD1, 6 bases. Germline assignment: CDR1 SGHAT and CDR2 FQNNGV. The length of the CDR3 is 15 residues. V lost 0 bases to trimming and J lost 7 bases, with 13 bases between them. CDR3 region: CASSLENRAANIQYF. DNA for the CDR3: TGTGCCAGCAGCTTAGAAAACAGGGCCGCGAACATTCAGTACTTC.

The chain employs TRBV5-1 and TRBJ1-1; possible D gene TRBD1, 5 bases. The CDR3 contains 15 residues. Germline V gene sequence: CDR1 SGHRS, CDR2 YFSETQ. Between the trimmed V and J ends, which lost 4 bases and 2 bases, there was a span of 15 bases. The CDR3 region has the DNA TGCGCCAGCAGCCCGGACCTGGGGCGCAACACTGAAGCTTTCTTT. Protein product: CASSPDLGRNTEAFF.

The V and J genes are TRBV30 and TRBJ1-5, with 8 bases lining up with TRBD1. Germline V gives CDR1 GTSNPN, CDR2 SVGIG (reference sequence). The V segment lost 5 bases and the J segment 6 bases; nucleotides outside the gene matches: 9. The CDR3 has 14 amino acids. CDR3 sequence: CAWETGGRGQPQHF. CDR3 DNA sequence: TGTGCCTGGGAAACAGGGGGGAGAGGTCAGCCCCAGCATTTT.

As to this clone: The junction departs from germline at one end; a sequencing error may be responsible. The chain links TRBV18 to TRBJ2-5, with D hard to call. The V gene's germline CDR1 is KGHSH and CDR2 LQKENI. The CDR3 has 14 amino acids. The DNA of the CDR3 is TGTGCCAGCTCTCCACTTCGCCCGCGGGAGACCCAGTACTTC. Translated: CASSPLRPRETQYF. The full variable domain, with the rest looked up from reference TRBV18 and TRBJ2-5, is NAGVMQNPRHLVRRRGQEARLRCSPMKGHSHVYWYRQLPEEGLKFMVYLQKENIIDESGMPKERFSAEFPKEGPSILRIQQVVRGDSAAYFCASSPLRPRETQYFGPGTRLLVL.

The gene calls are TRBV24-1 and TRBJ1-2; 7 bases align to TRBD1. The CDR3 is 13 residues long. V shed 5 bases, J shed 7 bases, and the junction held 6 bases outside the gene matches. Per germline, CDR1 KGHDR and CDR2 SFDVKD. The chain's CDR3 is CATSVGAGGGYTF. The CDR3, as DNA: TGTGCCACCAGTGTAGGAGCAGGGGGTGGCTACACCTTC.

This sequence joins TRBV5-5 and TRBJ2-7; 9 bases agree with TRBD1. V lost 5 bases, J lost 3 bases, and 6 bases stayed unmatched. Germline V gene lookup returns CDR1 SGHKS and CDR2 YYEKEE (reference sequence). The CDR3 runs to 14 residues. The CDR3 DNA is TGTGCCAGCAGACCTCCGGGACAGGGCTACGAGCAGTACTTC. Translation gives CASRPPGQGYEQYF.

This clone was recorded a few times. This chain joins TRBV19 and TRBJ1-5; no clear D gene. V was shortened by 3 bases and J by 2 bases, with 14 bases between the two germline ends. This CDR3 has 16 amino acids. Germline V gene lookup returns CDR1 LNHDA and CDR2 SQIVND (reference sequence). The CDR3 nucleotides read TGTGCCAGTAGTATCCTAGGTTTGGGAGGCAATCAGCCCCAGCATTTT. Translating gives CASSILGLGGNQPQHF.

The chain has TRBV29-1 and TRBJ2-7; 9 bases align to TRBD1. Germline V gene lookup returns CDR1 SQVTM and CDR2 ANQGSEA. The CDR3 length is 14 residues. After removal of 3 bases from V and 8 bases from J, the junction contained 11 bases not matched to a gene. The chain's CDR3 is CSVDLGGTGNKQYF. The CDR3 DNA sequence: TGCAGCGTTGATCTTGGGGGGACAGGGAATAAGCAGTACTTC.

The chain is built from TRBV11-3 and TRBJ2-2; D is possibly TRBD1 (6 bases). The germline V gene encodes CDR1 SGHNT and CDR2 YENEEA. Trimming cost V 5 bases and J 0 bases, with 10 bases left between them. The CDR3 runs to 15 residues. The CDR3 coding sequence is TGTGCCAGCAGCAGACAGGACCCGAACACCGGGGAGCTGTTTTTT. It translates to CASSRQDPNTGELFF.

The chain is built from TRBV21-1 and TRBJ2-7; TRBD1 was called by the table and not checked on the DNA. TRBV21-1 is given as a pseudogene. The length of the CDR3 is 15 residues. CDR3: CASSKWGRDTYEQYF. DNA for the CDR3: TGTGCCAGCAGCAAGTGGGGACGGGACACCTACGAGCAGTACTTC.